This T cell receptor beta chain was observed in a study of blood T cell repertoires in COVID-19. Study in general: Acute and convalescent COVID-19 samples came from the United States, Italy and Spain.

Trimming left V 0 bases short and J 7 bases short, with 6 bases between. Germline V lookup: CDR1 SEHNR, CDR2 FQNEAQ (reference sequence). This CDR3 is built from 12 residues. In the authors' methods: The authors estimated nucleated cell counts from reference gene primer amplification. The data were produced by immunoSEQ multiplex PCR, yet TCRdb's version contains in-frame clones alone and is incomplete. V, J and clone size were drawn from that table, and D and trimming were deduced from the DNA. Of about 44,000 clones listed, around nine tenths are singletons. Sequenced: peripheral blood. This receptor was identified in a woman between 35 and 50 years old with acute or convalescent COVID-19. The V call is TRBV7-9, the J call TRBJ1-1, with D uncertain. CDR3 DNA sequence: TGTGCCAGCAGCTTAGCCAACTATGAAGCTTTCTTT. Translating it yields CASSLANYEAFF.